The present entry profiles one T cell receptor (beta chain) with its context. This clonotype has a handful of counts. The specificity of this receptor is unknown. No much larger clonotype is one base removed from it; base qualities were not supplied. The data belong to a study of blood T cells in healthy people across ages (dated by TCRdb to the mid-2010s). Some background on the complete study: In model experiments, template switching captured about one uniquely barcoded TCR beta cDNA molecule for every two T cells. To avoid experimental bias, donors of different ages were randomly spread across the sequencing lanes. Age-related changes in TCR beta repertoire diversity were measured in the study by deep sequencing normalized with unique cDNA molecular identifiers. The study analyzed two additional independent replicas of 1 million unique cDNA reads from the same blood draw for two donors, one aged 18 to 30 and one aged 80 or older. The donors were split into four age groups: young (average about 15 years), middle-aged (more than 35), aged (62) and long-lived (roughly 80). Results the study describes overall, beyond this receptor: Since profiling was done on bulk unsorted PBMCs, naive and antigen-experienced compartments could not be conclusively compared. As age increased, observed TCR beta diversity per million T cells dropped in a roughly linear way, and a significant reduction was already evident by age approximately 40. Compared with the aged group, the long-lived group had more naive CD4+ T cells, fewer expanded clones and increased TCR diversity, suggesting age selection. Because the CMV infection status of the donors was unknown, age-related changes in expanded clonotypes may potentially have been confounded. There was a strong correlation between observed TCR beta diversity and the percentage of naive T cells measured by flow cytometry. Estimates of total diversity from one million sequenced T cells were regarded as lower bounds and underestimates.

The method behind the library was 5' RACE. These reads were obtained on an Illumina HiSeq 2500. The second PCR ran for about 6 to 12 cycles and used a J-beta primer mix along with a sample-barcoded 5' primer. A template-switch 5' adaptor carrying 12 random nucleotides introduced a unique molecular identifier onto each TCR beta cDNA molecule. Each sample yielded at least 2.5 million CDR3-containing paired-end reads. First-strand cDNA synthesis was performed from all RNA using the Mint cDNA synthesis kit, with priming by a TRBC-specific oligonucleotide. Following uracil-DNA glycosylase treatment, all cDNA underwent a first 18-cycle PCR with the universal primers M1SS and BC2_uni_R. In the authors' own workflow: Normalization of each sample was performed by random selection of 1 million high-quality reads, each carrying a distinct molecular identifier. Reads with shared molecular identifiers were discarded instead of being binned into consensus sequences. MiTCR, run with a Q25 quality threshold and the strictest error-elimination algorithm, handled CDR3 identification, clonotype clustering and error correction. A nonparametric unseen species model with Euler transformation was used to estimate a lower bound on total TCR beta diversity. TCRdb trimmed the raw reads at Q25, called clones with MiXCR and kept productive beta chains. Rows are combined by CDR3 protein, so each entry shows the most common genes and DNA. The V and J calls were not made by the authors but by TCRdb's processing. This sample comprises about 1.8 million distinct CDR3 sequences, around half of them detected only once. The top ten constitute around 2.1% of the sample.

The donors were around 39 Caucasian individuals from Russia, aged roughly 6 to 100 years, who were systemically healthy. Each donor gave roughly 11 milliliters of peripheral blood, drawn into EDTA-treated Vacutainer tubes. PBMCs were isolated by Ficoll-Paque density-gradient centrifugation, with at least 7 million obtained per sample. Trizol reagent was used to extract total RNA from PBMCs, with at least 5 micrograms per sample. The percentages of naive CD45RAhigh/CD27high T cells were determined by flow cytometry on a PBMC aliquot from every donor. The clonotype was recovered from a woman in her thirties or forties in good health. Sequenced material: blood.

This receptor carries the CDR3 CASSVSGAPSPYEQYF. Here is the DNA: TGTGCCAGCAGCGTTAGCGGGGCCCCTTCCCCCTACGAGCAGTACTTC. The sequence is built from TRBV28 and TRBJ2-7; TRBD2 aligns with 8 central bases. For CDR1 and CDR2, the germline V gene lists MDHEN and SYDVKM. Trimmed from V: 6 bases; trimmed from J: 2 bases; junction bases lacking a gene match: 12. The CDR3 covers 16 residues, taking in both the cysteine and the phenylalanine. Of all the DNA, just the CDR3 is kept, 48 bases in frame from base 1.